The subject of this entry is one TCR beta chain. The source of the sample is a study of early T cells in non-severe SARS-CoV-2 infection. MiXCR was run by TCRdb on the 5' RACE reads, yielding one entry per CDR3 protein. Among some 30,000 distinct CDR3 sequences listed, less than 6% were seen once. The CDR3 covers 14 residues. Trimming took 3 bases from V and 3 from J; bases not matched to a gene: 4. Germline loops: CDR1 MDHEN, CDR2 SYDVKM. The clonotype originates from an adult who was a healthcare worker with PCR-confirmed SARS-CoV-2 infection or an uninfected control (not recorded which). Sequencing used whole blood. This chain uses TRBV28 with TRBJ2-7; 8 bases are a match to TRBD2. The CDR3 nucleotides are TGTGCCAGCAGTTTGTCCGGGACTAGCTACGAGCAGTACTTC. Residues: CASSLSGTSYEQYF.